The 11 T cell receptor beta chains reported below all come from one sample, sequenced in a study of PD-L1 blockade in urothelial cancer. TCRdb's copy holds only in-frame clones and misses some; the assay was immunoSEQ multiplex PCR. This repertoire shows approximately 65,000 clones, about 88% found once; its top ten account for approximately 3.2%. This specimen consisted of PBMCs, obtained around atezolizumab (anti-PD-L1) treatment. The source of these receptors is a man between 60 and 70 years old with urothelial cancer.

The chain is built from TRBV6-1 and TRBJ2-3, with D maybe TRBD2 (6 bases). Germline V lookup: CDR1 MNHNS, CDR2 SASEGT. The CDR3 loop spans 13 amino acids. The V end lost 6 bases, the J end lost 0 bases, and 7 bases lay between the germline ends. The CDR3 spells CASRRGSTDTQYF. In DNA form, the CDR3 reads TGTGCCAGCAGACGGGGGAGCACAGATACGCAGTATTTT.

The chain uses TRBV5-1 and TRBJ1-2; 7 bases fit TRBD1. V lost 4 bases, J lost 3 bases, and 9 bases stayed unmatched. This CDR3 is built from 15 residues. Per the germline V gene, CDR1 is SGHRS and CDR2 is YFSETQ. The CDR3 DNA reads TGCGCCAGCAGCCGCCAGGGGGGCGTGGACTATGGCTACACCTTC. Its protein is CASSRQGGVDYGYTF. Full variable domain (outside the CDR3, taken from reference TRBV5-1 and TRBJ1-2): KAGVTQTPRYLIKTRGQQVTLSCSPISGHRSVSWYQQTPGQGLQFLFEYFSETQRNKGNFPGRFSGRQFSNSRSEMNVSTLELGDSALYLCASSRQGGVDYGYTFGSGTRLTVV.

The sample holds a few counts of this clone. This chain connects TRBV5-1 to TRBJ1-2; 7 positions match TRBD1. From germline, CDR1 is SGHRS and CDR2 YFSETQ. The V segment lost 0 bases and the J segment 4 bases; nucleotides outside the gene matches: 6. CDR3 size: 15 residues. As DNA, the CDR3 is TGCGCCAGCAGCTTGGGTACAGGGGACACCTATGGCTACACCTTC. Translated: CASSLGTGDTYGYTF.

The chain couples TRBV11-1 to TRBJ2-1; the match to TRBD1 covers 9 bases. The V and J ends lost 5 bases and 4 bases, in that order; junction bases with no gene match: 6. From germline, CDR1 is SGHAT and CDR2 FQDESV (reference sequence). The CDR3 consists of 15 residues. CDR3 sequence reads: CASSPGTGLYNEQFF. CDR3 coding DNA: TGTGCCAGCAGCCCCGGGACAGGGCTTTACAATGAGCAGTTCTTC.

The chain links TRBV19 to TRBJ2-5; D might be TRBD2 (6 bases). V lost 6 bases, J lost 3 bases, and 11 bases lay in between. The CDR3 sequence is 13 residues long. The germline V gene encodes CDR1 LNHDA and CDR2 SQIVND (reference sequence). The CDR3 loop reads CASSGLLEETQYF. The CDR3, as DNA: TGTGCCAGTAGCGGACTACTCGAAGAGACCCAGTACTTC.

The V gene is TRBV10-1, the J gene TRBJ2-3; D possibly corresponds to TRBD2 (6 bases). The germline gives CDR1 WNHNN, CDR2 SYGVQD (reference sequence). The CDR3 runs to 14 residues. The ends were cut back, 5 bases at V and 5 bases at J, with 14 bases in the middle. CDR3 residues: CASSPGTRRDTQYF. For the CDR3, the DNA is TGCGCCAGCAGTCCAGGGACTCGCCGAGATACGCAGTATTTT.

The V and J genes are TRBV7-9 and TRBJ2-3; D is possibly TRBD2 (5 bases). The ends were cut back, 1 base at V and 1 base at J, with 15 bases in the middle. This CDR3 has 17 amino acids. Germline CDR1 reads SEHNR; CDR2 reads FQNEAQ (reference sequence). Here the CDR3 DNA reads TGTGCCAGCAGCTTAGGGTCTGGCGGGTTGGGCACAGATACGCAGTATTTT. Its translation is CASSLGSGGLGTDTQYF.

This rearrangement joins TRBV7-9 to TRBJ2-7, with D possibly matching TRBD1 (7 bases). Between the trimmed V and J ends, which lost 5 bases and 6 bases, there was a span of 17 bases. Germline V CDR1 and CDR2: SEHNR, FQNEAQ (reference sequence). This CDR3 spans 14 amino acids. The CDR3 region is CASSREVRGAEQYF. The CDR3 bases are TGTGCCAGCAGCCGAGAGGTCAGGGGGGCCGAGCAGTACTTC.

The chain couples TRBV4-3 to TRBJ2-1; no reliable D call. CDR3 length equals 15 residues. V lost 0 bases and J 0 bases, leaving 6 bases between the germline ends. CDR1 is LGHNA and CDR2 is YSLEER in the germline V gene. The CDR3 DNA follows: TGCGCCAGCAGCCAAGACGGGTACTCCTACAATGAGCAGTTCTTC. This gives the protein CASSQDGYSYNEQFF.

V is TRBV18 and J is TRBJ1-5, with D possibly matching TRBD1 (6 bases). The CDR3 has 15 amino acids. Trimming took off 2 bases at V and 7 bases at J, with 15 bases between the two ends. Looked up from germline, CDR1 is KGHSH and CDR2 is LQKENI. CDR3 sequence: CASSPNTGPGQPQHF. The CDR3 nucleotides read TGTGCCAGCTCACCAAATACAGGGCCTGGACAGCCCCAGCATTTT.

The V and J genes are TRBV6-1 and TRBJ1-2; the D gene is possibly TRBD1 (5 bases). Germline values: CDR1 MNHNS, CDR2 SASEGT. Trimming took off 2 bases at V and 2 bases at J, with 9 bases between the two ends. The length of the CDR3 is 14 residues. CDR3 residues: CASSESRQNYGYTF. The CDR3 DNA follows: TGTGCCAGCAGTGAATCCAGACAGAACTATGGCTACACCTTC.